The source of this TCR beta chain is a study of cytotoxic CD8 clonotypes in ibrutinib-treated CLL (dated by TCRdb to the early 2020s). Regarding the study in general: The cohort included about 15 treatment-naive and eleven to twelve relapsed/refractory patients; around 18 were IGHV unmutated. Responses were partial in 25 or so patients and complete in 2; after median approximately 69 months follow-up, about 14 stayed in remission and roughly twelve progressed. Samples at response were collected after a median of about twelve months of treatment, with a range of about 6 to 40 months. Cryopreserved peripheral blood mononuclear cells were collected before treatment, at response, and at either disease progression or sustained remission. Patients were still on ibrutinib when every remission and progressive disease sample was collected. Longitudinal samples were obtainable from about 30% of the 86 participants in the trial. Samples averaged roughly 260,000 productive templates and 94,082 productive rearrangements.

According to the study, the label for this sample's time point signals: progressive disease on ibrutinib. Roughly 2.2 micrograms of genomic DNA were extracted from cryopreserved PBMCs for TCR beta library preparation. High-throughput TCR beta sequencing was performed on longitudinal blood samples from CLL patients receiving ibrutinib monotherapy. The patients took part in an open-label, single-center phase 2 trial of ibrutinib monotherapy. V is reduced by 0 bases and J by 8 bases, leaving a spacing of 10 bases between them. The CDR3 runs 13 residues from the cysteine to the phenylalanine. Only the CDR3 portion is preserved as DNA: 39 bases, with reading frame beginning at the first base. CDR1 MNHEY and CDR2 SVGAGI were looked up in the germline V gene. As for this clone: Its antigen remains undetermined. No base quality values were provided; no much bigger clone lies one nucleotide off.

A MiSeq instrument was used for deep resolution sequencing, which targeted depths ranging from 1 in 1 million up to 1 in 200,000 T cells, with coverage averaging 10x for each clonotype. TCR beta libraries were generated with the immunoSEQ hsTCRB Kit. The original methods were these. ImmunoSEQ Data Assistant and ImmunoSEQ Analyzer were used for data analysis, and V, D and J genes were assigned according to IMGT definitions. Clonality, with values ranging from 0 to 1, was calculated as one minus the normalized Shannon entropy of productive rearrangement frequencies. Only overrepresented clonotypes making up at least 0.05% of the repertoire of each patient were included in the public clonotype analysis. Thirteen repertoires from age-matched healthy donors, obtained from immuneACCESS, served as clonality controls. Sourced from immuneACCESS, this table was stored by TCRdb with only in-frame sequences that have V and J called. A share of the clones is absent; for the studies checked, an unresolved V gene accounts for under half, and the remainder has no known explanation. From that table come the V and J calls and clone size; the DNA was used to work out D and trimming. The sample profile shows under 300,000 clones; 76% of them were found once. The ten largest clones capture around 5.1% of the sample.

What the work shows at the level of the full study, not this receptor alone: Public clonotypes were found to be uncommon and were observed to contract or remain stable during treatment; the increase in clonality was shown to reflect expansion of private clonotypes at ibrutinib response. At ibrutinib response clonality went up, during sustained remission it held steady, and at progression it dropped back toward baseline. Sustained-remission and progressing patients did not have matched sampling times, and lymph node repertoires were not examined. Baseline clonality was found to be higher than that of age-matched healthy donors and was strongly correlated with circulating CD8+ T-cell counts.

The clonotype comes from a human donor with chronic lymphocytic leukemia. The material sequenced was PBMCs, taken at disease progression, from a patient treated with ibrutinib. Here the chain combines TRBV6-5 and TRBJ1-2; the D segment cannot be called with confidence. The nucleotides are TGTGCCAGCAGTTACTCCCCCAGGCGCGGCTACACCTTC. This codes for CASSYSPRRGYTF.